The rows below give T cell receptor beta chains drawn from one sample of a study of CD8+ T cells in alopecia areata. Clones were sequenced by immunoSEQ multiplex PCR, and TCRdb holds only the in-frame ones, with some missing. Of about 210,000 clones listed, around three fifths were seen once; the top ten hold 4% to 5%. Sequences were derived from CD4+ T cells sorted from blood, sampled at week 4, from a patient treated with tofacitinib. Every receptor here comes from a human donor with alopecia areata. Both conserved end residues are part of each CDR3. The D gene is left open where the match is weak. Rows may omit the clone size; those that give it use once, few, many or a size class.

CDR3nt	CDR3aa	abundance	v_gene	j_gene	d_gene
TGTGCCAGCTCACAGACAGGGACCCAAGAGACCCAGTACTTC	CASSQTGTQETQYF	few	TRBV18	TRBJ2-5	TRBD1
TGTGCCCAGGCACAGGGGTATGGCTACACCTTC	CAQAQGYGYTF	.	TRBV30	TRBJ1-2	TRBD1
TGTGCCACTAGGACAGGGCATAGCAATCAGCCCCAGCATTTT	CATRTGHSNQPQHF	.	TRBV19	TRBJ1-5	TRBD1
TGCAGCGTTGCGCTCACCCGGGGCTCCTACGAGCAGTACTTC	CSVALTRGSYEQYF	few	TRBV29-1	TRBJ2-7	.
TGTGCCAGCTCACTGATCCCGCGGGACGGGGAGCTGTTTTTT	CASSLIPRDGELFF	.	TRBV18	TRBJ2-2	.
TGCAGCGTTGTCGGAAACTCCTACGAGCAGTACTTC	CSVVGNSYEQYF	.	TRBV29-1	TRBJ2-7	.
TGTGCCAGCAGCTTAGATTTGGGTGCGACTGAAGCTTTCTTT	CASSLDLGATEAFF	.	TRBV7-9	TRBJ1-1	.
TGTGCCTGGAGTCCCAGGGTTGGCGAGCAGTACTTC	CAWSPRVGEQYF	.	TRBV30	TRBJ2-7	.
TGTGCCAGCAGCCAGGAAGGAGGCACTGAAGCTTTCTTT	CASSQEGGTEAFF	.	TRBV2	TRBJ1-1	.
TGTGCCAGCAGTTCCGATAGCAATCAGCCCCAGCATTTT	CASSSDSNQPQHF	.	TRBV6-1	TRBJ1-5	.
TGTGCCAGTAGTACCGGACAGGGACTGGGGGAGCAGTACTTC	CASSTGQGLGEQYF	.	TRBV19	TRBJ2-7	TRBD1
TGTGCCAGCAGCACCCGGACAGGCGAAGGGACCCAGTACTTC	CASSTRTGEGTQYF	.	TRBV7-2	TRBJ2-5	TRBD1
TGCGCCAGCAAGGGCGCGGCCCTCCACTTT	CASKGAALHF	.	TRBV23-1	TRBJ1-6	.
TGTGCCAGCAGTGAGACAGGGTGGGATCAGCCCCAGCATTTT	CASSETGWDQPQHF	.	TRBV25-1	TRBJ1-5	TRBD1
TGTGCCAGCAGTGCCCGCGGGACTAGCGGGACAGATACGCAGTATTTT	CASSARGTSGTDTQYF	.	TRBV27	TRBJ2-3	TRBD2
TGTGCCAGCAGTTACTTACAGGGGGCGCGTGACTATGGCTACACCTTC	CASSYLQGARDYGYTF	few	TRBV6-5	TRBJ1-2	TRBD1
TGTGCCAGCAGCCAGGGACAGGTATGGACTGAAGCTTTCTTT	CASSQGQVWTEAFF	.	TRBV5-4	TRBJ1-1	TRBD1
TGTGCCATCAGTACGGGGGGGACAGATACGCAGTATTTT	CAISTGGTDTQYF	.	TRBV10-3	TRBJ2-3	TRBD2
TGTGCCAGCAGCCGGAGCGGGACAGGTTCAAGGGGCTACACCTTC	CASSRSGTGSRGYTF	few	TRBV5-6	TRBJ1-2	TRBD1
TGTGCCAGCAGTCCAGCGAACACCGGGGAGCTGTTTTTT	CASSPANTGELFF	.	TRBV2	TRBJ2-2	.
TGTGCCAGCAGTCAATCGGGACTGAAGGATTATCGGAATTCACCCCTCCACTTT	CASSQSGLKDYRNSPLHF	.	TRBV2	TRBJ1-6	.
TGTGCCAGCAGCCAGGGGGGGCAGCCCCAGCATTTT	CASSQGGQPQHF	.	TRBV16	TRBJ1-5	.
TGTGCCAGCAGAAAGACAGGTCGAGGTTCCGGGGCCAACGTCCTGACTTTC	CASRKTGRGSGANVLTF	.	TRBV2	TRBJ2-6	.
TGTGCCAGCAGCTCCCAAGGGGCGAATTCACCCCTCCACTTT	CASSSQGANSPLHF	few	TRBV7-9	TRBJ1-6	.
TGTGCCAGCAGCTTACGGGGGGCCTCAGATACGCAGTATTTT	CASSLRGASDTQYF	.	TRBV7-2	TRBJ2-3	.
TGCGCCAGCAGCCCCGGACAGGGTGACGATACGCAGTATTTT	CASSPGQGDDTQYF	.	TRBV5-1	TRBJ2-3	TRBD1
TGTGCCAGCCTGGGCGGATTGGTAGAGACCCAGTACTTC	CASLGGLVETQYF	.	TRBV6-1	TRBJ2-5	.
TGTGCCAGCAATGAGGACAGGGCGAGTGAAGCTTTCTTT	CASNEDRASEAFF	many	TRBV6-5	TRBJ1-1	TRBD1
TGTGCCAGCAGTTCACAGCAAAAGTCCTACAATGAGCAGTTCTTC	CASSSQQKSYNEQFF	.	TRBV27	TRBJ2-1	.
TGTGCCAGCAGCTTAGACCTGAGGGGAAGGGCCAATTCACCCCTCCACTTT	CASSLDLRGRANSPLHF	.	TRBV7-6	TRBJ1-6	.
TGTGCCAGCAGTCCGGACTTGAATAGCAATCAGCCCCAGCATTTT	CASSPDLNSNQPQHF	.	TRBV6-6	TRBJ1-5	.
TGTGCCAGCAGTGAAGCGAGACAGACTGAGCAGTTCTTC	CASSEARQTEQFF	.	TRBV6-1	TRBJ2-1	.
TGTGCCAGCAGTTACTCGTATGGTGAAAAACTGTTTTTT	CASSYSYGEKLFF	few	TRBV6-6	TRBJ1-4	.
TGTGCCACCAGAGGAAGGGGGCGGAACACTGAAGCTTTCTTT	CATRGRGRNTEAFF	.	TRBV15	TRBJ1-1	TRBD1
TGTGCCAGCAGCGCACGCCAGCGGAAAGAGACCCAGTACTTC	CASSARQRKETQYF	few	TRBV7-2	TRBJ2-5	.
TGTGCCAGCAGCCCCGGGCCGGATCAGCCCCAGCATTTT	CASSPGPDQPQHF	.	TRBV7-3	TRBJ1-5	.
TGCGCCAGCAGCCAAGAGAGGGCCTCATACAATGAGCAGTTCTTC	CASSQERASYNEQFF	few	TRBV4-3	TRBJ2-1	.
TGTGCCAGCAGCTTGGGACATGCAAACACTGAAGCTTTCTTT	CASSLGHANTEAFF	.	TRBV7-2	TRBJ1-1	.
TGTGCCAGCAGCCAAGAGATGGGGACAGGATACGAGCAGTACTTC	CASSQEMGTGYEQYF	.	TRBV4-2	TRBJ2-7	TRBD1
TGTGCCAGCAGCTTTCCCGGACCCCAAGAGACCCAGTACTTC	CASSFPGPQETQYF	.	TRBV7-3	TRBJ2-5	.
TGCAGCACCCAGATCATTGCAGGGGAGACCCAGTACTTC	CSTQIIAGETQYF	.	TRBV29-1	TRBJ2-5	.
TGTGCCAGCAGCTCAAGACAGGGTGGTACCGGGGAGCTGTTTTTT	CASSSRQGGTGELFF	.	TRBV7-2	TRBJ2-2	TRBD1
TGTGCCAGCAGTTACTCGATCGGGGAGACCCAGTACTTC	CASSYSIGETQYF	.	TRBV6-6	TRBJ2-5	.
TGTGCCAGCAGTCGAGGACAGGGTTCGAATGAGCAGTTCTTC	CASSRGQGSNEQFF	.	TRBV6-6	TRBJ2-1	TRBD1
TGTGCCTGGGTGGACAGGCGTAACTATGGCTACACCTTC	CAWVDRRNYGYTF	.	TRBV30	TRBJ1-2	TRBD1
TGCAGCGTTGTGACAGGGGCCGGCTACACCTTC	CSVVTGAGYTF	.	TRBV29-1	TRBJ1-2	TRBD1
TGTGCCTGGACTCGACTGAACACTGAAGCTTTCTTT	CAWTRLNTEAFF	few	TRBV30	TRBJ1-1	.
TGCGCCAGCAGTCAATCGCCCTGTGGAAAGTGTAACATTGTGGGGACAGGGAAAGATACGCAGTATTTT	CASSQSPCGKCNIVGTGKDTQYF	many	TRBV23-1	TRBJ2-3	TRBD1
TGTGCCAGCAGCCCCGGTCGGGGCGGGGGGAGGACAGATACGCAGTATTTT	CASSPGRGGGRTDTQYF	.	TRBV7-9	TRBJ2-3	TRBD2